This T cell receptor (beta chain) comes out of a study of cytotoxic CD8 clonotypes in ibrutinib-treated CLL. Study-level information: IGHV unmutated fewer than 18; relapsed/refractory approximately 10; treatment-naive over 14. Response samples were taken after a median about 12 months of treatment, range 6 to 36.

This CDR3 comprises 15 residues. Germline V lookup: CDR1 SEHNR, CDR2 FQNEAQ (reference sequence). V was pared by 0 bases and J by 5 bases, with 13 bases between. PBMCs were cryopreserved, and 1.5 to 2.5 micrograms of genomic DNA from them went into TCR beta libraries. T cells were sequenced at a targeted depth of 1 in 200,000 to 1 in 1 million. Produced via immunoSEQ multiplex PCR; TCRdb's table is partial and in-frame only. There are around 200,000 clones in the sample; 60% to 80% occur only once, and over 9.5% lies in the top ten. V is TRBV7-9 and J is TRBJ1-1; D ambiguous. This TCR derives from a human donor with chronic lymphocytic leukemia. The source was PBMCs, collected after 12 months of ibrutinib treatment. In DNA, the CDR3 is TGTGCCAGCAGCTTAGCGCTTCTTATGGGTACTGAAGCTTTCTTT. Its protein product is CASSLALLMGTEAFF.